This entry is about one T cell receptor beta chain. From germline, CDR1 is LGHNA and CDR2 YSLEER. The CDR3 covers 13 residues. The ends were cut back, 4 bases at V and 3 bases at J, with 10 bases in the middle. This specimen belongs to a study of control samples from healthy donors and cancer patients. Profiling relied on immunoSEQ multiplex PCR, and the TCRdb table lists in-frame clones only, not all of them. Of roughly 130,000 clones in the sample, just over 90% were seen once. The V and J genes are TRBV4-3 and TRBJ2-7; D remains unclear. The TCR sequence derives from a man in his fifties or sixties with head and neck cancer. Input material: PBMCs. CDR3 loop: CASSLSENYEQYF. In DNA, the CDR3 is TGCGCCAGCAGCCTATCAGAAAACTACGAGCAGTACTTC.